This entry describes one T cell receptor (beta chain). The antigen is not known. The CDR3 runs 15 residues. Per the germline V gene, CDR1 is SGHRS and CDR2 is YFSETQ. The germline V and J ends were trimmed by 2 bases and 0 bases, with 10 bases remaining between them. This sample was taken from a study of T-cell memory formation after mild COVID-19. Study information: Largely, the TCR clusters proved donor specific. General study results and limits: Clones contracting across day 15 to 85 had a balanced CD4/CD8 profile; later expanding clones leaned CD4+. Among contracting clones, CD4+ were mainly CM/EM and CD8+ enriched in EMRA.

TCRdb passed the 5' RACE reads through MiXCR, listing each CDR3 protein once. This table holds about 350,000 distinct CDR3 sequences, around 27% found once. This rearrangement joins TRBV5-1 to TRBJ2-3; no clear D. This sequence originates from an adult woman who had mild COVID-19 (a few samples of this study predate the infection). Cell type and time point are not known. Sequenced material: PBMCs or a T cell subset sorted from them (not recorded which). This CDR3 reads CASSFRHPSTDTQYF. CDR3 bases: TGCGCCAGCAGCTTCAGACATCCTAGCACAGATACGCAGTATTTT.